A single sample is the source of the 13 T cell receptor beta chains below, sequenced in a study of cytomegalovirus exposure and HLA in healthy donors. This PCR relied on a set of 60 Vbeta primers and 13 Jbeta primers. Sequencing used immunoSEQ multiplex PCR; TCRdb keeps in-frame clones, though not all of them. The sample yields about 200,000 clones, over 75% seen once. Sequencing was carried out using PBMCs. The source is a boy between 2 and 10 years old in good health and CMV-seronegative.

V is TRBV5-4 and J is TRBJ2-3; 9 bases fit TRBD2. Germline CDR1 reads SGHNT; CDR2 reads YYREEE (reference sequence). V was clipped by 4 bases and J by 2 bases; unmatched bases: 5. This CDR3 is built from 15 residues. CDR3 region: CASSSGTSTTDTQYF. The CDR3 bases are TGTGCCAGCAGCAGCGGGACTAGCACCACAGATACGCAGTATTTT.

V gene TRBV5-1 combines with J gene TRBJ2-1, with 13 bases identical to TRBD2. With V trimmed by 3 bases and J by 4 bases, 7 bases remained unmatched. CDR1 is SGHRS, CDR2 YFSETQ, per germline. This CDR3 is built from 17 residues. The chain's CDR3 is CASSYGLAGAGYNEQFF. Here the CDR3 DNA reads TGCGCCAGCAGCTACGGACTAGCGGGGGCCGGTTACAATGAGCAGTTCTTC. Full variable domain (remainder filled in from reference TRBV5-1 and TRBJ2-1): KAGVTQTPRYLIKTRGQQVTLSCSPISGHRSVSWYQQTPGQGLQFLFEYFSETQRNKGNFPGRFSGRQFSNSRSEMNVSTLELGDSALYLCASSYGLAGAGYNEQFFGPGTRLTVL.

V gene TRBV6-5 combines with J gene TRBJ1-4, with 7 bases aligning to TRBD1. Losses at the gene ends were 0 bases for V and 8 bases for J; bases not matched to a gene: 9. Germline V gene data show CDR1 as MNHEY and CDR2 as SVGAGI. This CDR3 region has 16 residues. DNA of the CDR3: TGTGCCAGCAGTTACTCAGGGGGCAGGGGAGGCGAAAAACTGTTTTTT. Encoded protein: CASSYSGGRGGEKLFF.

In this sample, this clone turned up a few times. The chain is built from TRBV15 and TRBJ2-7, with D possibly being TRBD1 (6 bases). Trimming removed 9 bases at V and 1 base at J, with 16 bases between. The length of the CDR3 is 14 residues. Germline CDR1 LNHNV, CDR2 YYDKDF (reference sequence). CDR3 bases: TGTGCCACGAGTTTAACAGGGTTGTCCTACGAGCAGTACTTC. Translating gives CATSLTGLSYEQYF.

The rearrangement uses TRBV7-6 and TRBJ1-1, with D uncertain. Germline-derived CDR1 and CDR2 are SGHVS and FNYEAQ. V was cut by 5 bases and J by 4 bases, with 11 bases left in between. CDR3 length equals 13 residues. CDR3 loop: CASSLTYSTEAFF. The CDR3 bases are TGTGCCAGCAGCCTAACCTACAGCACTGAAGCTTTCTTT.

This chain connects TRBV9 to TRBJ2-1, with 10 positions matching TRBD2. V shed 0 bases and J 4 bases; nucleotides not matched to a gene: 13. The CDR3 has 19 residues. The germline V gene has CDR1 SGDLS and CDR2 YYNGEE. For the CDR3, the DNA is TGTGCCAGCAGCGTAGCCCCATACTCTAGCGGGGGAGCATACAATGAGCAGTTCTTC. The encoded protein is CASSVAPYSSGGAYNEQFF.

The V and J genes are TRBV11-2 and TRBJ2-3, with TRBD2 matching over 9 bases. This CDR3 has 15 residues. Germline V CDR1 and CDR2: SGHAT, FQNNGV. V shed 5 bases and J 4 bases; nucleotides not matched to a gene: 7. The CDR3 DNA is TGTGCCAGCAGCGGGGTTCTAGCGGGGTCAGATACGCAGTATTTT. This codes for CASSGVLAGSDTQYF. The full variable domain, in which reference TRBV11-2 and TRBJ2-3 provide the parts outside the CDR3, is EAGVAQSPRYKIIEKRQSVAFWCNPISGHATLYWYQQILGQGPKLLIQFQNNGVVDDSQLPKDRFSAERLKGVDSTLKIQPAKLEDSAVYLCASSGVLAGSDTQYFGPGTRLTVL.

Notes on this clone: At one boundary the junction diverges from the germline segment, which might be a read error. The chain employs TRBV2 and TRBJ2-7; D may be TRBD1 (6 bases). CDR1 and CDR2 (germline): SNHLY, FYNNEI. This CDR3 spans 12 amino acids. The DNA for the CDR3 is TGTGCCAGCTACCAGGGGTCCCCGGGTCAGAACTTC. It is translated as CASYQGSPGQNF.

The chain couples TRBV5-1 to TRBJ2-5; D call uncertain. The CDR3 extends over 13 amino acids. Trimming stripped 0 bases from V and 7 bases from J, with 10 bases between. The germline CDR1 and CDR2 sequences are SGHRS and YFSETQ. CDR3 DNA: TGCGCCAGCAGCTTGGATAGGCCAGGGACCCAGTACTTC. It codes for CASSLDRPGTQYF.

The chain uses TRBV19 and TRBJ1-6; 12 bases align to TRBD1. V lost 3 bases and J lost 7; bases outside the gene matches: 1. This CDR3 has 15 amino acids. The germline V gene has CDR1 LNHDA and CDR2 SQIVND (reference sequence). In DNA, the CDR3 is TGTGCCAGTAGTATCGGGACAGGGGGCAATTCACCCCTCCACTTT. This gives the protein CASSIGTGGNSPLHF.

The chain joins TRBV2 to TRBJ2-3, with D possibly being TRBD2 (6 bases). V lost 0 bases to trimming and J lost 6 bases, with 10 bases between them. Germline assignment: CDR1 SNHLY and CDR2 FYNNEI. The CDR3 totals 14 residues. The CDR3 DNA follows: TGTGCCAGCAGTGAAGCGCCAGGGACTGATACGCAGTATTTT. Translating gives CASSEAPGTDTQYF.

The rearrangement joins TRBV6-5 to TRBJ2-7; 11 positions match TRBD2. The V gene's germline CDR1 is MNHEY and CDR2 SVGAGI. V shed 0 bases, J shed 2 bases, and the junction held 3 bases outside the gene matches. This CDR3 contains 16 residues. Here the CDR3 reads CASSYSPGLAAYEQYF. Written as DNA, the CDR3 is TGTGCCAGCAGTTACTCCCCGGGACTAGCGGCCTACGAGCAGTACTTC.

The rearrangement uses TRBV6-1 and TRBJ2-2; tentatively, D is TRBD1 (5 bases). Between the trimmed V and J ends, which lost 0 bases and 2 bases, there was a span of 13 bases. CDR1 MNHNS and CDR2 SASEGT come from the germline V gene. This CDR3 region has 17 residues. CDR3 in amino acids: CASSEAWRQLNTGELFF. The CDR3 region has the DNA TGTGCCAGCAGTGAAGCTTGGAGACAGTTAAACACCGGGGAGCTGTTTTTT.